Reported below is one T cell receptor beta chain. The source of the sample is a study of T-cell reconstitution after alpha-beta-depleted transplantation in children. Preparation of the TCRbeta library involved a method that used unique molecular identifiers. TCRdb re-called the PCR reads through MiXCR, storing one row per CDR3 protein. The sample contains just over 350,000 distinct CDR3 sequences, more than 10% of which appear only once. This CDR3 is 14 amino acids long. Trimming cost V 1 base and J 5 bases, with 10 bases left between them. Per the germline V gene, CDR1 is SGHRS and CDR2 is YFSETQ. The genes are TRBV5-1 and TRBJ2-1; no firm D call. Sample: PBMCs, taken from the stem cell graft. This receptor was identified in a human donor who donated a stem cell graft to a child with Fanconi anemia. In DNA form, the CDR3 reads TGCGCCAGCAGCTTGAGGGCTGGGGACAATGAGCAGTTCTTC. Protein sequence: CASSLRAGDNEQFF.